The rows below give T cell receptor beta chains drawn from one sample of a study of blood T cell repertoires in COVID-19. Assay: immunoSEQ multiplex PCR; the TCRdb copy retains only in-frame clones and omits some. The table lists fewer than 400,000 clones, 90% of them singletons, with almost 4% in the top ten. The specimen was PBMCs or T cells enriched from blood (not recorded which). These receptors originate from a woman in her thirties who had been exposed to COVID-19. The CDR3 runs from the conserved cysteine through the conserved F or W. A D gene is named only where the DNA matches it firmly. Clone size appears in some rows only: once, few, many, or a class for an expanded clone.

cdr3_aa: CASTILAGGQQETQYF
cdr3_nt: TGTGCCAGCACCATACTAGCGGGGGGCCAGCAAGAGACCCAGTACTTC
j_call: TRBJ2-5
clone_size: .
d_call: TRBD2
v_call: TRBV11-2

cdr3_aa: CASSTSGALVTGELFF
cdr3_nt: TGTGCCAGCTCAACCAGCGGGGCGCTCGTCACCGGGGAGCTGTTTTTT
j_call: TRBJ2-2
clone_size: .
d_call: TRBD2
v_call: TRBV18

cdr3_aa: CASSLGGGAIYEQFF
cdr3_nt: TGTGCCAGCAGCTTAGGCGGGGGGGCCATCTATGAGCAGTTCTTC
j_call: TRBJ2-1
clone_size: .
d_call: TRBD2
v_call: TRBV7-2

cdr3_aa: CASSLGHEKLFF
cdr3_nt: TGTGCCAGCAGCCTCGGTCATGAAAAACTGTTTTTT
j_call: TRBJ1-4
clone_size: .
d_call: .
v_call: TRBV4-2

cdr3_aa: CASSLGPTGRATGELFF
cdr3_nt: TGTGCCAGCAGCTTAGGCCCCACAGGACGGGCCACCGGGGAGCTGTTTTTT
j_call: TRBJ2-2
clone_size: .
d_call: .
v_call: TRBV7-2

cdr3_aa: CASTLRSGGTEAFF
cdr3_nt: TGTGCCAGCACCCTTAGGTCAGGGGGGACTGAAGCTTTCTTT
j_call: TRBJ1-1
clone_size: few
d_call: TRBD1
v_call: TRBV7-2

cdr3_aa: CASSLKQASYEQYF
cdr3_nt: TGTGCCAGCAGCTTAAAACAGGCCTCCTACGAGCAGTACTTC
j_call: TRBJ2-7
clone_size: once
d_call: .
v_call: TRBV13

cdr3_aa: CSGREGNTIYF
cdr3_nt: TGCAGCGGCAGGGAGGGGAACACCATATATTTT
j_call: TRBJ1-3
clone_size: .
d_call: .
v_call: TRBV29-1

cdr3_aa: CASRQDFYEQYF
cdr3_nt: TGTGCCAGCAGGCAGGATTTCTACGAGCAGTACTTC
j_call: TRBJ2-7
clone_size: once
d_call: .
v_call: TRBV6-5

cdr3_aa: CASSPQRDQPQHF
cdr3_nt: TGTGCCAGTAGCCCTCAACGGGATCAGCCCCAGCATTTT
j_call: TRBJ1-5
clone_size: .
d_call: .
v_call: TRBV19

cdr3_aa: CASRASYNSPLHF
cdr3_nt: TGTGCCAGCAGGGCCTCCTATAATTCACCCCTCCACTTT
j_call: TRBJ1-6
clone_size: .
d_call: .
v_call: TRBV6-5

cdr3_aa: CASSHPLWVEGSYEQYF
cdr3_nt: TGTGCCAGCAGCCATCCCCTTTGGGTTGAGGGCTCCTACGAGCAGTACTTC
j_call: TRBJ2-7
clone_size: .
d_call: .
v_call: TRBV3-1/TRBV3-2

cdr3_aa: CASSLAPGQGPYGYTF
cdr3_nt: TGTGCCAGCAGCTTGGCTCCGGGACAGGGGCCCTATGGCTACACCTTC
j_call: TRBJ1-2
clone_size: .
d_call: TRBD1
v_call: TRBV5-5

cdr3_aa: CASSYRDRPPTDTQYF
cdr3_nt: TGTGCCAGCAGTTACCGGGACAGGCCCCCCACAGATACGCAGTATTTT
j_call: TRBJ2-3
clone_size: once
d_call: TRBD1
v_call: TRBV6-2/TRBV6-3

cdr3_aa: CASSVETGGSPLHF
cdr3_nt: TGTGCCAGCAGCGTAGAGACAGGGGGATCACCCCTCCACTTT
j_call: TRBJ1-6
clone_size: .
d_call: TRBD1
v_call: TRBV9

cdr3_aa: CASSYIAGVPYNEQFF
cdr3_nt: TGTGCCAGCAGTTACATAGCGGGGGTTCCCTACAATGAGCAGTTCTTC
j_call: TRBJ2-1
clone_size: .
d_call: TRBD2
v_call: TRBV6-6

cdr3_aa: CASSLPGQNNYGYTF
cdr3_nt: TGTGCCAGCAGCCTGCCCGGACAGAATAACTATGGCTACACCTTC
j_call: TRBJ1-2
clone_size: .
d_call: .
v_call: TRBV2

cdr3_aa: CASRKGTGENYGYTF
cdr3_nt: TGCGCCAGCAGGAAAGGGACAGGTGAGAACTATGGCTACACCTTC
j_call: TRBJ1-2
clone_size: .
d_call: TRBD1
v_call: TRBV5-1

cdr3_aa: CASTGTGNTGELFF
cdr3_nt: TGTGCCAGCACCGGGACAGGGAACACCGGGGAGCTGTTTTTT
j_call: TRBJ2-2
clone_size: .
d_call: TRBD1
v_call: TRBV7-2

cdr3_aa: CTSSQALKQDTFPAGYTF
cdr3_nt: TGCACCAGCAGCCAGGCCCTGAAGCAGGACACCTTCCCGGCGGGCTACACCTTC
j_call: TRBJ1-2
clone_size: .
d_call: .
v_call: TRBV1

cdr3_aa: CASSQTLDRSTDTQYF
cdr3_nt: TGCGCCAGCAGCCAAACCCTGGACAGGAGCACAGATACGCAGTATTTT
j_call: TRBJ2-3
clone_size: .
d_call: TRBD1
v_call: TRBV4-1

cdr3_aa: CASTPRPAGVLRGGKNIQYF
cdr3_nt: TGTGCCAGTACCCCAAGGCCAGCGGGGGTCCTACGTGGGGGCAAAAACATTCAGTACTTC
j_call: TRBJ2-4
clone_size: .
d_call: TRBD2
v_call: TRBV19

cdr3_aa: CASSRDRGNLEAFF
cdr3_nt: TGCGCCAGCAGTAGGGACAGGGGGAACCTTGAAGCTTTCTTT
j_call: TRBJ1-1
clone_size: .
d_call: TRBD1
v_call: TRBV10-2

cdr3_aa: CAIQGVPYEQYF
cdr3_nt: TGTGCTATTCAGGGGGTTCCCTACGAGCAGTACTTC
j_call: TRBJ2-7
clone_size: .
d_call: TRBD1
v_call: TRBV6-5

cdr3_aa: CASSLGPQRETQYF
cdr3_nt: TGTGCCAGCAGCTTAGGCCCGCAGCGAGAGACCCAGTACTTC
j_call: TRBJ2-5
clone_size: .
d_call: .
v_call: TRBV7-2

cdr3_aa: CASSQDGTSFSGNTIYF
cdr3_nt: TGCGCCAGCAGCCAAGATGGCACTAGCTTCTCTGGAAACACCATATATTTT
j_call: TRBJ1-3
clone_size: .
d_call: .
v_call: TRBV4-3

cdr3_aa: CASSPARGAGETQYF
cdr3_nt: TGTGCCAGCAGCCCCGCGCGGGGGGCCGGGGAGACCCAGTACTTC
j_call: TRBJ2-5
clone_size: .
d_call: TRBD2
v_call: TRBV4-2

cdr3_aa: CASSLRTGWNTEAFF
cdr3_nt: TGTGCCAGCAGCCTCCGGACAGGGTGGAACACTGAAGCTTTCTTT
j_call: TRBJ1-1
clone_size: few
d_call: TRBD1
v_call: TRBV14

cdr3_aa: CATSDFSGALLEQYF
cdr3_nt: TGTGCCACCAGTGATTTTTCAGGGGCTTTACTGGAGCAGTACTTC
j_call: TRBJ2-7
clone_size: .
d_call: .
v_call: TRBV24-1

cdr3_aa: CASSGRGEGEGDTQYF
cdr3_nt: TGTGCCAGCAGCGGACGAGGGGAAGGGGAGGGAGATACGCAGTATTTT
j_call: TRBJ2-3
clone_size: .
d_call: TRBD2
v_call: TRBV5-5

cdr3_aa: CASSQDRQGGSPLHF
cdr3_nt: TGCGCCAGCAGCCAAGATCGGCAGGGAGGTTCACCCCTCCACTTT
j_call: TRBJ1-6
clone_size: .
d_call: .
v_call: TRBV4-3

cdr3_aa: CASSLAPGGGDTQYF
cdr3_nt: TGCGCCAGCAGCTTGGCCCCGGGGGGCGGTGATACGCAGTATTTT
j_call: TRBJ2-3
clone_size: .
d_call: .
v_call: TRBV5-1

cdr3_aa: CASSLGQGYQPQHF
cdr3_nt: TGTGCCAGCAGCTTAGGACAGGGCTATCAGCCCCAGCATTTT
j_call: TRBJ1-5
clone_size: .
d_call: TRBD1
v_call: TRBV7-6

cdr3_aa: CASSLGASGQGQGYTF
cdr3_nt: TGCGCCAGCAGCTTGGGCGCCTCCGGACAGGGACAAGGCTACACCTTC
j_call: TRBJ1-2
clone_size: .
d_call: TRBD1
v_call: TRBV5-1

cdr3_aa: CASRATGGDTEAFF
cdr3_nt: TGTGCCAGCAGAGCGACGGGTGGTGACACTGAAGCTTTCTTT
j_call: TRBJ1-1
clone_size: .
d_call: .
v_call: TRBV3-1/TRBV3-2

cdr3_aa: CASSSQGASGNTIYF
cdr3_nt: TGTGCCAGCTCGTCACAGGGGGCCTCTGGAAACACCATATATTTT
j_call: TRBJ1-3
clone_size: .
d_call: TRBD1
v_call: TRBV9

cdr3_aa: CASLSTEAFF
cdr3_nt: TGTGCCAGCCTGAGCACTGAAGCTTTCTTT
j_call: TRBJ1-1
clone_size: .
d_call: .
v_call: TRBV30

cdr3_aa: CASSAVMNTEAFF
cdr3_nt: TGTGCCAGTAGTGCAGTGATGAACACTGAAGCTTTCTTT
j_call: TRBJ1-1
clone_size: .
d_call: .
v_call: TRBV19

cdr3_aa: CASSGRGVTFF
cdr3_nt: TGTGCCAGCAGCGGTAGAGGCGTGACTTTCTTT
j_call: TRBJ1-1
clone_size: .
d_call: .
v_call: TRBV7-8

cdr3_aa: CASSSSATNEKLFF
cdr3_nt: TGTGCCAGCAGCTCGTCTGCAACTAATGAAAAACTGTTTTTT
j_call: TRBJ1-4
clone_size: .
d_call: .
v_call: TRBV7-2

cdr3_aa: CASSRRDRDSPLHF
cdr3_nt: TGTGCCAGCAGCCGCCGCGACAGGGACTCACCCCTCCACTTT
j_call: TRBJ1-6
clone_size: .
d_call: TRBD1
v_call: TRBV11-2